By share of the sample, the clone carrying this T cell receptor beta chain is medium-sized (0.01 to 0.1%). TCRdb recomputed calls from the 5' RACE reads with MiXCR, one row per CDR3 protein. The profile shows some 20,000 distinct CDR3 sequences, over 9% of them singletons. This specimen belongs to a study of spatial heterogeneity in lung cancer. Per the germline V gene, CDR1 is MDHEN and CDR2 is SYDVKM. The ends were cut back, 1 base at V and 4 bases at J, with 14 bases in the middle. This CDR3 has 16 residues. The time point is: blood at routine non-recurrence follow-up after resection. The receptor's source is a male donor with early-stage non-small cell lung cancer. The source material was PBMCs, sampled at follow-up. The chain employs TRBV28 and TRBJ2-1; D may correspond to TRBD1 or TRBD2 (5 bases each). In nucleotides, the CDR3 is TGTGCCAGCAGTTTATTAACCGGGACGCTTTACAATGAGCAGTTCTTC. This codes for CASSLLTGTLYNEQFF. Full variable domain (rest looked up from reference TRBV28 and TRBJ2-1): DVKVTQSSRYLVKRTGEKVFLECVQDMDHENMFWYRQDPGLGLRLIYFSYDVKMKEKGDIPEGYSVSREKKERFSLILESASTNQTSMYLCASSLLTGTLYNEQFFGPGTRLTVL.